Sequencing of this T cell receptor (beta chain) was carried out in a study of low-dose radiotherapy and immunotherapy resistance in tumors. Covering alpha and beta chains, TRAV- and TRBV-specific primers were used for the first-strand cDNA. A constant-region primer paired with the V-primer adapter amplified TCRs over about 20 PCR cycles. The mRNA that was isolated underwent amplification by in vitro transcription. TCRdb reprocessed the reads with MiXCR, giving one entry per CDR3 protein. Of 80,000 to 90,000 distinct CDR3 sequences in the sample, roughly a sixth were seen once. Time point defined: before trial treatment. The study gave donors nivolumab, ipilimumab, aspirin, low-dose cyclophosphamide and low-dose radiotherapy. In this sample, this clonotype turned up many times. CDR3 length: 14 residues. V was cut by 7 bases and J by 0 bases, with 9 bases left in between. The germline V gene encodes CDR1 MNHEY and CDR2 SVGEGT.

The gene calls are TRBV6-2 or TRBV6-3 and TRBJ2-2; D remains ambiguous. Specimen: PBMCs, collected before treatment. The receptor was isolated from a male donor with prostate cancer. The chain's CDR3 is CASNLVANTGELFF. The DNA for the CDR3 is TGTGCCAGCAATTTGGTAGCGAACACCGGGGAGCTGTTTTTT.